Sequencing of this T cell receptor (beta chain) was carried out in a study of identical twins. Study conclusions and caveats: Twin sharing of out-of-frame TCR alpha was underestimated by models in monozygotic pairs. Conclusions leaned on cross-sectional statistical analysis and did not track the same donors over time.

A universal primer site arose from template switching, and cDNA bore unique molecular identifiers. TCRdb reanalysed the 5' RACE reads using MiXCR and keeps one entry per CDR3 protein. The sample carries 700,000 or so distinct CDR3 sequences, approximately 9% recorded once. A remark on this clonotype: Its antigen is unknown.

These data are also associated with another study on yellow fever vaccine responses in identical twins.

The TCR sequence derives from a woman younger than 35 in good health. Sequenced: PBMCs.

CDR3 sequence reads: CASSQYQGTYEQYF. In DNA, the CDR3 is TGTGCCAGCAGTCAGTATCAGGGGACCTACGAGCAGTACTTC. V is TRBV3-1 and J is TRBJ2-7; a possible D gene is TRBD1 (6 bases). Per the germline V gene, CDR1 is LGHDT and CDR2 is YNNKEL (reference sequence). The germline V and J ends were trimmed by 6 bases and 2 bases, with 14 bases remaining between them. CDR3 length equals 14 residues.